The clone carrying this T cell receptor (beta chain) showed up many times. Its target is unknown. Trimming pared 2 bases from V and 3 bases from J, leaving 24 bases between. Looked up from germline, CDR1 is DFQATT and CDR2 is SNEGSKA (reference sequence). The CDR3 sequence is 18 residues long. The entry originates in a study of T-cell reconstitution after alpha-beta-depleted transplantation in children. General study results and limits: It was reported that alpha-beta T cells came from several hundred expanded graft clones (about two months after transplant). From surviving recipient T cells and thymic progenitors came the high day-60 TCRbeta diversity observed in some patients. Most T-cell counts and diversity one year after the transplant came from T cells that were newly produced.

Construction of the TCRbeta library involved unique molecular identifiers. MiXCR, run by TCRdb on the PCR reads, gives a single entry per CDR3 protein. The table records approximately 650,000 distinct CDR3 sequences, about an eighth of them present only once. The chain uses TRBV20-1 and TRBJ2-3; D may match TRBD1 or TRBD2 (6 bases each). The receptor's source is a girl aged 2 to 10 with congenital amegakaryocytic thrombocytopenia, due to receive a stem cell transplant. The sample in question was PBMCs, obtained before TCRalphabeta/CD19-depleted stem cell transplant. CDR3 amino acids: CSARRRLGGVSGTDTQYF. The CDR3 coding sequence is TGCAGTGCTAGACGACGACTAGGGGGAGTTTCGGGTACAGATACGCAGTATTTT.